This TCR beta chain was identified in a study of regulatory T cells in long-lasting Graves disease. With 4 bases removed from V and 1 base from J, the gap between germline ends came to 11 bases. The CDR3 contains 15 residues. Germline CDR1 LNHNV, CDR2 YYDKDF (reference sequence). Construction of the TCR beta libraries employed iRepertoire HTBI primers in conjunction with Arm-PCR of CDR3 regions. TCRdb re-called the multiplex PCR reads with MiXCR, one entry per CDR3 protein. Seen here are a few hundred thousand distinct CDR3 sequences, around 17% observed once, and the top ten hold around 20%. As to time point: newly diagnosed GD, antithyroid drugs for less than 3 months. From RNA extracted from PBMCs, the TCR library was made. This clonotype was seen at least ten times. Its antigen is currently unknown. The study, taken as a whole, reports: Persistent disease showed a preference for TRBV28, TRBJ1-2 and TRBJ2-5.

The sample in question was peripheral blood mononuclear cells (PBMCs), obtained at new diagnosis, from a patient treated with antithyroid drugs. This chain joins TRBV15 and TRBJ1-5; tentatively, D is TRBD1 (5 bases). The source is a female donor with Graves disease. This CDR3 is CATSKGTGSNQPQHF. In DNA form, the CDR3 reads TGTGCCACCAGCAAGGGGACGGGGAGCAATCAGCCCCAGCATTTT.